The TCR beta chain under discussion was sequenced for a study of blood T cell repertoires in COVID-19. At the level of the study: Donors in the United States, Italy and Spain gave samples during acute or convalescent COVID-19.

The study drew participants aged about 18 to 89 years from fewer than 30 US areas. Categorization into cohorts depended on clinical history that participants reported. In the study's own analysis: Estimated nucleated cell counts came from reference gene primer amplification. Profiled with immunoSEQ multiplex PCR; TCRdb holds only in-frame clones, not every one. V, J and clone size derive from that table, while D and trimming were established from the DNA sequence. Of 230,000 or so clones in the sample, roughly 84% were seen once. CDR3 length: 15 amino acids. The V gene lost 6 bases and the J gene lost 9 bases, with 18 bases spanning the gap. Per germline, CDR1 SGHTA and CDR2 FQGNSA.

This receptor was obtained from a woman between 45 and 60 years old who had been exposed to COVID-19. The genes are TRBV7-2 and TRBJ1-6; D possibly corresponds to TRBD1 (6 bases). Specimen: PBMCs or T cells enriched from blood (not recorded which). Here the CDR3 reads CASRVRGAGGSPLHF. The CDR3 DNA reads TGTGCCAGCAGAGTGCGGGGGGCGGGCGGTTCACCCCTCCACTTT.